These T cell receptor beta chains were read from a single sample in a study of PD-1 blockade in classical Hodgkin lymphoma. Assay: immunoSEQ multiplex PCR; the TCRdb copy retains only in-frame clones and omits some. The table lists fewer than 15,000 clones, around 83% of them singletons. Specimen: CD4+ T cells from blood, collected before the fourth cycle of nivolumab. These receptor sequences come from a human donor with classical Hodgkin lymphoma. CDR3s include the opening cysteine and the closing phenylalanine or tryptophan. The order of the fields is D gene, clone size, J gene, V gene, CDR3 DNA, CDR3 protein. A D gene is named only where the DNA matches it firmly. Clone size is stated in some rows and not others, as once, few, many or a class when expanded.

>TRBD1|NA|TRBJ1-2|TRBV18
TGTGCCAGCTCTCGGACAGGGAGCTATGGCTACACCTTC
CASSRTGSYGYTF
>NA|NA|TRBJ1-2|TRBV6-1
TGTGCCAGCAGCGAAGTTAACTATGGCTACACCTTC
CASSEVNYGYTF
>NA|NA|TRBJ1-2|TRBV9
TGTGCCAGCAGCGCAGGGACAACCTATGGCTACACCTTC
CASSAGTTYGYTF
>TRBD2|NA|TRBJ2-2|TRBV25-1
TGTGCCAGCAGATCGAGCGGGGGAACGAACACCGGGGAGCTGTTTTTT
CASRSSGGTNTGELFF
>NA|NA|TRBJ1-1|TRBV19
TGTGCCAGTAGTACCCCTCGCGGATCGGGCAACACTGAAGCTTTCTTT
CASSTPRGSGNTEAFF
>NA|NA|TRBJ2-3|TRBV5-4
TGTGCCAGCAGCCTCGACCGGGGTTTAGAGGATACGCAGTATTTT
CASSLDRGLEDTQYF
>TRBD2|NA|TRBJ2-1|TRBV7-8
TGTGCCAGCAGCTTGGGACTAGCGGACCCCAATGAGCAGTTCTTC
CASSLGLADPNEQFF
>NA|NA|TRBJ2-7|TRBV9
TGTGCCAGCAGCGTTGGGACTTCGGAGCCTTACGAGCAGTACTTC
CASSVGTSEPYEQYF
>TRBD1|NA|TRBJ1-5|TRBV15
TGTGCCACCAGCAGAGCGGGACAGGGGGCCGGCAATCAGCCCCAGCATTTT
CATSRAGQGAGNQPQHF
>NA|NA|TRBJ2-5|TRBV4-2
TGTGCCAGCAGCCAACTCGGGCTAGAAAGAGAGACCCAGTACTTC
CASSQLGLERETQYF
>NA|few|TRBJ1-5|TRBV19
TGTGCCAGTAGTATAGGAGGTCCTGCGGGCAATCAGCCCCAGCATTTT
CASSIGGPAGNQPQHF
>NA|NA|TRBJ2-1|TRBV6-1
TGTGCCAGCAGTGAATGGGGACACTCCCCGGAATATGAGCAGTTCTTC
CASSEWGHSPEYEQFF
>TRBD2|NA|TRBJ2-2|TRBV2
TGTGCCAGCAGGGGGACTAGCGGGACCGGGGAGCTGTTTTTT
CASRGTSGTGELFF
>NA|NA|TRBJ1-1|TRBV5-1
TGCGCCAGCAGCTTGGAAGGGGCGCGTACTGAAGCTTTCTTT
CASSLEGARTEAFF
>NA|NA|TRBJ2-1|TRBV5-1
TGCGCCAGCAGCTTGGACGGAAATACCGTGAATGAGCAGTTCTTC
CASSLDGNTVNEQFF
>TRBD2|NA|TRBJ2-5|TRBV12-5
TGTGCTAGTGGTCTTAGCGGGGGGGCCCGAGCCCAGTACTTC
CASGLSGGARAQYF
>NA|NA|TRBJ2-1|TRBV6-1
TGTGCCAGCAGTGAAGCTCTGTACAGGAGCTCCTACAATGAGCAGTTCTTC
CASSEALYRSSYNEQFF
>NA|NA|TRBJ1-4|TRBV18
TGTGCCAGCTCACCATCCAGGGGTGGTAATGAAAAACTGTTTTTT
CASSPSRGGNEKLFF
>TRBD2|once|TRBJ2-7|TRBV7-9
TGTGCCAGCAGCCCCGGGGGGGTGTACGAGCAGTACTTC
CASSPGGVYEQYF
>TRBD1|NA|TRBJ1-5|TRBV2
TGTGCCAGCAGTCTTGACAGGGGGAATCAGCCCCAGCATTTT
CASSLDRGNQPQHF
>TRBD2|NA|TRBJ2-1|TRBV9
TGTGCCAGCAGCTCATCTAGCGGGAGGGGCAATGAGCAGTTCTTC
CASSSSSGRGNEQFF
>NA|NA|TRBJ2-3|TRBV2
TGTGCCAGCAGTGATTCACTCTCTAGCACAGATACGCAGTATTTT
CASSDSLSSTDTQYF
>TRBD2|NA|TRBJ2-5|TRBV5-6
TGTGCCAGCAGCCGGCCGGGGGGAGAGACCCAGTACTTC
CASSRPGGETQYF